These 18 T cell receptor beta chains were all obtained from the same sample, sequenced in a study of blood T cell repertoires in COVID-19. TCRdb's table, derived via immunoSEQ multiplex PCR, lists solely in-frame clones and lacks some. The sample comprises about 74,000 clones, about 84% of which are singletons, and about 14% rests with the top ten. The material sequenced was peripheral blood. The origin of the receptors is a human donor in a cohort sampled during active COVID-19.

This clone was picked up a small number of times. The chain links TRBV30 to TRBJ2-7; no reliable D call. Trimming stripped 7 bases from V and 0 bases from J, with 7 bases between. The CDR3 consists of 11 residues. The germline gives CDR1 GTSNPN, CDR2 SVGIG (reference sequence). CDR3: CASRGSYEQYF. As DNA, the CDR3 is TGTGCCTCCCGCGGCTCCTACGAGCAGTACTTC. Filled out from reference TRBV30 and TRBJ2-7, the complete variable domain reads SQTIHQWPATLVQPVGSPLSLECTVEGTSNPNLYWYRQAAGRGLQLLFYSVGIGQISSEVPQNLSASRPQDRQFILSSKKLLLSDSGFYLCASRGSYEQYFGPGTRLTVT.

This chain connects TRBV3-1 (or the pseudogene TRBV3-2) to TRBJ2-1; the match to TRBD2 covers 9 bases. Germline CDR1 LGHDT, CDR2 YNNKEL (reference sequence). The CDR3 spans 15 residues. Trimming took 5 bases from V and 5 from J; bases not matched to a gene: 7. This CDR3 is CASSFLAGLNNEQFF. The CDR3 bases are TGTGCCAGCAGCTTTCTAGCGGGACTTAACAATGAGCAGTTCTTC.

This clone showed up just once. The V call is TRBV27, the J call TRBJ2-2; D may be TRBD2 (8 bases). Germline-derived CDR1 and CDR2 are MNHEY and SMNVEV (reference sequence). The CDR3 spans 17 residues. With 2 bases removed from V and 5 bases from J, the gap between germline ends came to 18 bases. CDR3 loop: CASSLAAGRGQTGELFF. In DNA form, the CDR3 reads TGTGCCAGCAGTTTAGCAGCCGGGAGGGGGCAGACCGGGGAGCTGTTTTTT.

The chain is built from TRBV5-4 and TRBJ1-4; D gene uncertain. This CDR3 region has 15 residues. V gave up 0 bases and J gave up 1 base, with 7 bases separating them. Germline lookup yields CDR1 SGHNT and CDR2 YYREEE (reference sequence). The CDR3 here is CASSLGGKTNEKLFF. The CDR3 DNA follows: TGTGCCAGCAGCTTGGGAGGGAAAACTAATGAAAAACTGTTTTTT. The full variable domain, completed using reference TRBV5-4 and TRBJ1-4, is ETGVTQSPTHLIKTRGQQVTLRCSSQSGHNTVSWYQQALGQGPQFIFQYYREEENGRGNFPPRFSGLQFPNYSSELNVNALELDDSALYLCASSLGGKTNEKLFFGSGTQLSVL.

The chain links TRBV6-5 to TRBJ2-7, with 9 bases fitting TRBD2. The CDR3 runs 15 residues. Germline CDR1 MNHEY, CDR2 SVGAGI. V shed 4 bases, J shed 3 bases, and the junction held 7 bases outside the gene matches. CDR3 loop: CASSLTIAGDYEQYF. The CDR3 DNA follows: TGTGCCAGCAGTTTGACTATAGCGGGGGACTACGAGCAGTACTTC.

The chain combines TRBV9 with TRBJ1-3, with D uncertain. The CDR3 length is 14 residues. Germline loops: CDR1 SGDLS, CDR2 YYNGEE. V lost 0 bases to trimming and J lost 0 bases, with 4 bases between them. The CDR3 DNA reads TGTGCCAGCAGCGTAGCCAGCTCTGGAAACACCATATATTTT. Protein: CASSVASSGNTIYF.

This clone was picked up a small number of times. The J gene is TRBJ2-7, the V gene TRBV3-1 (or the pseudogene TRBV3-2); the D gene is possibly TRBD1 (5 bases). Germline V CDR1 and CDR2: LGHDT, YNNKEL (reference sequence). There are 17 residues in the CDR3. V lost 2 bases and J lost 1, with 18 bases in between. The CDR3 region has the DNA TGTGCCAGCAGCCAATTAGGGTGGGGCACTTCTTCCTACGAGCAGTACTTC. Encoded protein: CASSQLGWGTSSYEQYF.

The rearrangement joins TRBV19 to TRBJ2-7; 13 nucleotides match TRBD2. The J segment lost 2 bases and the V segment lost 5 bases, leaving 9 bases of the junction unmatched. Germline V gives CDR1 LNHDA, CDR2 SQIVND (reference sequence). The CDR3 spans 17 residues. For the CDR3, the DNA is TGTGCCAGTAGTGTGAGACCAGGGACTAGCGGGACCTACGAGCAGTACTTC. As protein: CASSVRPGTSGTYEQYF.

The CDR3 DNA sequence: TGTGCCAGCAGTTTCGGACTGAACTATGGCTACACCTTC. This encodes CASSFGLNYGYTF. The V gene is TRBV6-6, the J gene TRBJ1-2, with D uncertain. Germline-derived CDR1 and CDR2 are MNHNY and SVGAGI (reference sequence). The CDR3 length is 13 residues. Between the trimmed V and J ends, which lost 4 bases and 2 bases, there was a span of 8 bases.

The chain uses TRBV28 and TRBJ2-7; D unresolved. The length of the CDR3 is 15 residues. Trimming shortened V by 4 bases and J by 0 bases, and 13 bases separated the two germline ends. Germline V gives CDR1 MDHEN, CDR2 SYDVKM. CDR3 amino acids: CASSSHGSSSYEQYF. The CDR3 region has the DNA TGTGCCAGCAGTTCCCACGGGTCGAGCTCCTACGAGCAGTACTTC. The variable domain in full, with the rest retrieved from reference TRBV28 and TRBJ2-7, is DVKVTQSSRYLVKRTGEKVFLECVQDMDHENMFWYRQDPGLGLRLIYFSYDVKMKEKGDIPEGYSVSREKKERFSLILESASTNQTSMYLCASSSHGSSSYEQYFGPGTRLTVT.

V gene TRBV14 combines with J gene TRBJ1-1; D gene unclear. The CDR3 is made up of 13 amino acids. Germline assignment: CDR1 SGHDN and CDR2 FVKESK. V was cut by 0 bases and J by 8 bases, with 10 bases left in between. The CDR3 DNA is TGTGCCAGCAGCCAAGATGCCAGGAGGGAAGCTTTCTTT. Translating it yields CASSQDARREAFF.

The CDR3 bases are TGTGCCAGCTCACCACTAGTCCTCAAGCAGCCCCAGCATTTT. This translates into CASSPLVLKQPQHF. The chain carries TRBV18 and TRBJ1-5; D unresolved. The V gene lost 1 base and the J gene lost 7 bases, with 11 bases spanning the gap. Germline V gives CDR1 KGHSH, CDR2 LQKENI. The CDR3 totals 14 residues.

The chain is built from TRBV7-2 and TRBJ2-2, with D unresolved. This CDR3 contains 14 residues. Trimming cost V 3 bases and J 6 bases, with 11 bases left between them. Germline V gives CDR1 SGHTA, CDR2 FQGNSA. The CDR3 sequence: CASSLSGAPGELFF. The CDR3 bases are TGTGCCAGCAGCTTGTCCGGAGCGCCCGGGGAGCTGTTTTTT.

The V and J genes are TRBV7-8 and TRBJ1-6, with D hard to call. The CDR3 runs to 18 residues. Germline CDR1 reads SGHVS; CDR2 reads FQNEAQ. Trimming pared 0 bases from V and 0 bases from J, leaving 12 bases between. CDR3 bases: TGTGCCAGCAGCTTAGCGCTTAGAGGGAGCTCCTATAATTCACCCCTCCACTTT. This encodes CASSLALRGSSYNSPLHF.

This clone has a count of ten or more. The V gene is TRBV21-1, the J gene TRBJ1-1; no check of the table's D call, TRBD1, against the DNA was made. TRBV21-1 is flagged as a pseudogene. The CDR3 covers 15 residues. This CDR3 reads CASSKWDRVNTEAFF. The CDR3 DNA follows: TGTGCCAGCAGCAAATGGGACAGAGTGAACACTGAAGCTTTCTTT.

Only a few counts were recorded for this clone. The rearrangement joins TRBV3-1 (or the pseudogene TRBV3-2) to TRBJ1-5; 7 bases are shared with TRBD1. The CDR3 has 14 residues. J lost 7 bases, V lost 3 bases, and 6 bases had no gene match. CDR1 LGHDT and CDR2 YNNKEL come from the germline V gene (reference sequence). The CDR3 sequence: CASSHGTGEQPQHF. The CDR3 DNA is TGTGCCAGCAGCCATGGAACAGGGGAACAGCCCCAGCATTTT.

The chain employs TRBV7-6 and TRBJ2-7; D gene uncertain. The germline gives CDR1 SGHVS, CDR2 FNYEAQ. V lost 5 bases, J lost 0 bases, and 11 bases lay in between. The CDR3 consists of 14 residues. CDR3 residues: CASSPSRSSYEQYF. CDR3 nucleotide sequence: TGTGCCAGCAGCCCCTCGCGGAGCTCCTACGAGCAGTACTTC.

CDR3 region: CASSLAGGDTYEQYF. Here the CDR3 DNA reads TGTGCCAGCAGCTTAGCGGGAGGGGATACCTACGAGCAGTACTTC. The gene calls are TRBV5-4 and TRBJ2-7, with 10 bases that match TRBD2. Germline assignment: CDR1 SGHNT and CDR2 YYREEE (reference sequence). The CDR3 extends over 15 amino acids. V lost 2 bases to trimming and J lost 2 bases; unmatched junction nucleotides: 4.